The 10 T cell receptor beta chains below come from one sample, sequenced in a study of T cells after yellow fever vaccination. TCRdb re-analysed the 5' RACE reads in MiXCR, keeping a single row per CDR3 protein. In the table there are roughly 500,000 distinct CDR3 sequences, 15% to 20% of which are singletons. This specimen was PBMCs, taken 15 days after the yellow fever booster vaccination. The source of these receptors is a man younger than 40 who received the YFV17D yellow fever vaccine.

This clonotype appeared a few times. The CDR3 DNA sequence: TGTGCCAGCAGCTTATTATACGGGGGTCCGAACACTGAAGCTTTCTTT. The encoded protein is CASSLLYGGPNTEAFF. This chain links TRBV7-9 with TRBJ1-1, with a possible D match to TRBD1 (5 bases). There are 16 residues in the CDR3. The germline V gene encodes CDR1 SEHNR and CDR2 FQNEAQ (reference sequence). V was cut by 2 bases and J by 1 base, with 14 bases left in between.

This clonotype was seen a handful of times. V gene TRBV12-3 or TRBV12-4 combines with J gene TRBJ2-2; no reliable D call. Trimming removed 4 bases from V and 6 bases from J, with 12 bases in between. This CDR3 is built from 14 residues. The CDR3 DNA reads as TGTGCCAGCAGTTCGGGCCATCAATCCGGGGAGCTGTTTTTT. It specifies CASSSGHQSGELFF.

This clonotype came up a few times. The chain joins TRBV20-1 to TRBJ2-1; TRBD2 is a possible D gene (5 bases). This CDR3 region has 15 residues. The V gene lost 2 bases and the J gene lost 5 bases, with 16 bases spanning the gap. Germline lookup yields CDR1 DFQATT and CDR2 SNEGSKA (reference sequence). CDR3 in DNA: TGCAGTGCTAGACCAACGGGGAGCTTGAACAATGAGCAGTTCTTC. Translation gives CSARPTGSLNNEQFF.

This sequence joins TRBV5-1 and TRBJ2-3; 12 nucleotides align to TRBD2. V shed 4 bases and J 7 bases; nucleotides not matched to a gene: 4. CDR3 length: 14 residues. Germline V gene lookup returns CDR1 SGHRS and CDR2 YFSETQ. In nucleotides, the CDR3 is TGCGCCAGCAGCCCGGGACTAGCGGGTCATACGCAGTATTTT. Its protein product is CASSPGLAGHTQYF.

Regarding this clonotype: At one of its ends the junction is not consistent with the germline gene, which may arise from a read error. The gene calls are TRBV28 and TRBJ2-1; D perhaps matches TRBD1 (6 bases). This CDR3 region has 11 residues. The germline CDR1 and CDR2 sequences are MDHEN and SYDVKM. CDR3 region: CASSFRRGMIF. DNA of the CDR3: TGTGCCAGCAGTTTCCGAAGGGGGATGATCTTC.

The chain combines TRBV4-2 with TRBJ2-7, with D possibly being TRBD1 or TRBD2 (6 bases each). Looked up from germline, CDR1 is LGHNA and CDR2 is YNFKEQ. Trimming left V 1 base short and J 2 bases short, with 12 bases between. The CDR3 length is 15 residues. The CDR3 is CASSQGGAGPYEQYF. CDR3 coding DNA: TGTGCCAGCAGCCAAGGGGGGGCGGGGCCCTACGAGCAGTACTTC.

The rearrangement links TRBV5-1 to TRBJ2-7, with D possibly being TRBD2 (5 bases). V was clipped by 2 bases and J by 3 bases, with 15 bases between them. The CDR3 totals 15 residues. Germline loops: CDR1 SGHRS, CDR2 YFSETQ. In nucleotides, the CDR3 is TGCGCCAGCAGCTTAGTTGGAGGTTTGGACTACGAGCAGTACTTC. This codes for CASSLVGGLDYEQYF.

This clonotype appeared a few times. This chain connects TRBV4-3 to TRBJ2-1, with 13 bases identical to TRBD2. CDR3 length equals 16 residues. The junction had 5 bases not matched to a gene; V was cut back by 3 bases and J by 6 bases. CDR1 and CDR2 from the germline V gene are LGHNA and YSLEER. The CDR3 DNA is TGCGCCAGCAGCCAGAGACTAGCGGGAGGCGTCAATGAGCAGTTCTTC. Amino acids: CASSQRLAGGVNEQFF.

The sample holds a few counts of this clonotype. The V and J genes are TRBV30 and TRBJ2-1, with 14 bases identical to TRBD2. Germline assignment: CDR1 GTSNPN and CDR2 SVGIG (reference sequence). CDR3 length: 17 residues. The trim removed 4 bases at V and 8 bases at J, leaving 13 bases unmatched. CDR3 sequence (DNA): TGTGCCTGGACCAAACCCCCCGGGACTAGCGGGAGTTATGAGCAGTTCTTC. This translates into CAWTKPPGTSGSYEQFF.

The chain carries TRBV25-1 and TRBJ1-2, with 10 bases aligning to TRBD1. V shed 6 bases and J 5 bases; nucleotides not matched to a gene: 18. This CDR3 is 18 amino acids long. Per the germline V gene, CDR1 is MGHDK and CDR2 is SYGVNS. CDR3: CASRGVTGTGASLYGYTF. The DNA of the CDR3 is TGTGCCAGCAGGGGTGTAACCGGGACAGGGGCTAGTCTTTATGGCTACACCTTC.